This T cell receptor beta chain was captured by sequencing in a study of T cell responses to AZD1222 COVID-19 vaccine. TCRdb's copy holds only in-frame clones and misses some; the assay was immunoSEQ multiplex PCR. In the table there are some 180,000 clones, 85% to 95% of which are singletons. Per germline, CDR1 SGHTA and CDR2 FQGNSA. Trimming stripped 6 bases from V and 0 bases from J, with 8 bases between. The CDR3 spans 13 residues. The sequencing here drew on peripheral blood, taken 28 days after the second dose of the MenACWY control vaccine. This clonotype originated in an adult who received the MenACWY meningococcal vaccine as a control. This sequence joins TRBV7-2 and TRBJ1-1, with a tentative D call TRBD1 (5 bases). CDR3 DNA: TGTGCCAGCAGGGGGCATGTGAACACTGAAGCTTTCTTT. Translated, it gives CASRGHVNTEAFF.